What follows are 14 T cell receptor beta chains derived from one specimen sequenced in a study of cytomegalovirus exposure and HLA in healthy donors. PCR used 60 Vbeta primers and 13 Jbeta primers. Assay: immunoSEQ multiplex PCR; the TCRdb copy retains only in-frame clones and omits some. This table holds under 200,000 clones, roughly 80% found once. Input material: PBMCs. These receptors originate from a male donor in good health and CMV-seropositive.

This clone appeared a single time. The V call is TRBV7-2, the J call TRBJ2-7; 11 nucleotides align to TRBD1. This CDR3 has 16 amino acids. V shed 5 bases and J 4 bases; nucleotides not matched to a gene: 10. In germline, CDR1 is SGHTA, CDR2 FQGNSA. CDR3: CASSQGRDRGLYEQYF. The DNA for the CDR3 is TGTGCCAGCAGCCAAGGTCGGGACAGGGGGTTATACGAGCAGTACTTC.

The V gene is TRBV6-6, the J gene TRBJ2-7; D not certain. The CDR3 has 15 residues. Germline CDR1 reads MNHNY; CDR2 reads SVGAGI (reference sequence). With 6 bases removed from V and 2 bases from J, the gap between germline ends came to 17 bases. The CDR3 loop is CASRAGSYRTYEQYF. The CDR3 nucleotides are TGTGCCAGCAGGGCCGGGTCTTACCGTACCTACGAGCAGTACTTC.

This clone was counted only a few times. The gene calls are TRBV19 and TRBJ2-5; 9 bases line up with TRBD1. Germline-derived CDR1 and CDR2 are LNHDA and SQIVND (reference sequence). V trimming: 5 bases; J trimming: 4 bases; junction bases outside the gene matches: 11. The CDR3 totals 16 residues. The CDR3 sequence: CASSPDTGGLRETQYF. CDR3 DNA: TGTGCCAGTAGTCCCGACACAGGGGGCTTGCGAGAGACCCAGTACTTC.

This clone has a handful of counts. This sequence joins TRBV2 and TRBJ1-5; no clear D. The CDR3 is made up of 15 amino acids. V dropped 3 bases and J dropped 0 bases, with 9 bases sitting between them. Per the germline V gene, CDR1 is SNHLY and CDR2 is FYNNEI. The CDR3: CASSDRQYSNQPQHF. For the CDR3, the DNA is TGTGCCAGCAGTGATAGACAATATAGCAATCAGCCCCAGCATTTT.

The V and J genes are TRBV19 and TRBJ2-5; D is perhaps TRBD1 or TRBD2 (5 bases each). V dropped 5 bases and J dropped 9 bases, with 19 bases sitting between them. The CDR3 spans 14 residues. CDR1 and CDR2 from the germline V gene are LNHDA and SQIVND (reference sequence). CDR3 sequence (DNA): TGTGCCAGTAGTCTAGGGACCCCGCCCGGGGCCCAGTACTTC. Encoded protein: CASSLGTPPGAQYF.

The chain recombines TRBV10-1 with TRBJ2-1, with 7 positions matching TRBD1. CDR1 is WNHNN and CDR2 is SYGVQD in the germline V gene (reference sequence). CDR3 length: 14 amino acids. J was trimmed by 6 bases and V by 3 bases; bases with no gene match: 5. CDR3 in DNA: TGCGCCAGCAGTGAAAATAGGGACAGCAATGAGCAGTTCTTC. Protein: CASSENRDSNEQFF.

The J gene is TRBJ2-1, the V gene TRBV9, with D maybe TRBD2 (6 bases). This CDR3 has 15 amino acids. Germline assignment: CDR1 SGDLS and CDR2 YYNGEE. V was shortened by 0 bases and J by 5 bases, with 12 bases between the two germline ends. CDR3 nucleotide sequence: TGTGCCAGCAGCGTAGGTGGGGGGTATAACAATGAGCAGTTCTTC. Its translation: CASSVGGGYNNEQFF.

V is TRBV29-1 and J is TRBJ2-1, with a weak D call TRBD2 (7 bases). This CDR3 has 12 amino acids. V lost 4 bases and J lost 6, with 10 bases in between. From germline, CDR1 is SQVTM and CDR2 ANQGSEA. CDR3 sequence reads: CSVVRGGNEQFF. The CDR3 DNA is TGCAGCGTTGTGAGGGGGGGCAATGAGCAGTTCTTC.

CDR3: CASSWGRLATDTQYF. In nucleotides, the CDR3 is TGTGCCAGCAGCTGGGGGAGACTAGCCACAGATACGCAGTATTTT. J is TRBJ2-3 and V is TRBV7-6; TRBD2 matches at 7 bases. Trimming removed 4 bases from V and 2 bases from J; junction bases left unmatched: 6. Germline V CDR1 and CDR2: SGHVS, FNYEAQ. This CDR3 contains 15 residues.

The V and J genes are TRBV25-1 and TRBJ1-2; a possible D gene is TRBD1 (5 bases). From germline, CDR1 is MGHDK and CDR2 SYGVNS. This CDR3 is built from 12 residues. V gave up 8 bases and J gave up 5 bases, with 12 bases separating them. The CDR3 loop is CASGRAGYGYTF. The CDR3 DNA is TGTGCCAGCGGAAGGGCAGGGTATGGCTACACCTTC.

The CDR3 DNA is TGCGCCAGCAGCTCTACCGGGACAGGGGGAAATGAGCAGTTCTTC. Translation gives CASSSTGTGGNEQFF. The gene calls are TRBV5-1 and TRBJ2-1; 11 nucleotides line up with TRBD1. The CDR3 extends over 15 amino acids. With V trimmed by 3 bases and J by 7 bases, 6 bases remained unmatched. Germline V gene data show CDR1 as SGHRS and CDR2 as YFSETQ.

The V and J genes are TRBV7-9 and TRBJ2-3, with 12 bases lining up with TRBD2. In germline, CDR1 is SEHNR, CDR2 FQNEAQ (reference sequence). J was trimmed by 4 bases and V by 0 bases; bases with no gene match: 11. This CDR3 has 19 amino acids. The CDR3 spells CASSLARTSGTITADTQYF. In nucleotides, the CDR3 is TGTGCCAGCAGCTTAGCGCGGACTAGCGGGACGATAACGGCAGATACGCAGTATTTT.

The CDR3 DNA reads TGTGCCAGCAGTTTCGACGGGGACACTGAAGCTTTCTTT. It is translated as CASSFDGDTEAFF. V usage is TRBV28 and J usage is TRBJ1-1; D uncertain. The CDR3 covers 13 residues. V was pared by 3 bases and J by 3 bases, with 8 bases between. Germline V gives CDR1 MDHEN, CDR2 SYDVKM.

About this clone itself: The same CDR3 can be traced to other DNA sequences in this sample. The CDR3 sequence: CASSSRGTEAFF. CDR3 sequence (DNA): TGTGCCAGCAGTTCCAGGGGAACTGAAGCTTTCTTT. The chain couples TRBV6-6 to TRBJ1-1, with D possibly TRBD1 on 6 matching bases. Germline assignment: CDR1 MNHNY and CDR2 SVGAGI (reference sequence). The CDR3 contains 12 residues. Trimming cost V 4 bases and J 5 bases, with 8 bases left between them.